This record looks at one TCR beta chain sequence and its context. The antigen is unknown. The germline gives CDR1 SGHTA, CDR2 FQGNSA. This CDR3 contains 14 residues. V lost 8 bases and J lost 1, with 13 bases in between. This sample was taken from a study of blood T cells in healthy people across ages. Looking at the study overall: Template-switching capture recovered about one barcoded beta molecule per two T cells.

In terms of origin and age, donors were healthy Caucasian individuals from Russia aged about 6 to 90. Primers used in a second PCR of roughly 6 to 12 cycles were a sample-barcoded 5' primer and a J-beta primer mix. TCRdb reprocessed the 5' RACE reads with MiXCR, giving one entry per CDR3 protein. Of hundreds of thousands of distinct CDR3 sequences in the sample, about 48% were seen once. Study results and caveats: Estimated diversity, derived from one million T cells, was regarded as an underestimate. Long-lived donors had more naive CD4+ cells and higher diversity than aged donors.

This TCR was recovered from a young man in good health. Sequenced material: blood. V is TRBV7-2 and J is TRBJ2-3; a weak D match, TRBD1 (5 bases). CDR3 residues: CASVLRGGTDTQYF. The CDR3 nucleotides read TGTGCCAGCGTACTAAGGGGCGGCACAGATACGCAGTATTTT.